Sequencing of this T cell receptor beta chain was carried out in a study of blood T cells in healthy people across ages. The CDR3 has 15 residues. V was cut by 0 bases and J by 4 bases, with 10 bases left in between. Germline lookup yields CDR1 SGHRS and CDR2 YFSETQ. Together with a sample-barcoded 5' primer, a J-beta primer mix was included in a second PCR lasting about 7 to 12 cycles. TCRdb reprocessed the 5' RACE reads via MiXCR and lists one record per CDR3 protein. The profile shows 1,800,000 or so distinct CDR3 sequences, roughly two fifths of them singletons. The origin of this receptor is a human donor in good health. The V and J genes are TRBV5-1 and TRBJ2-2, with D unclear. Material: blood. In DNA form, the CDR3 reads TGCGCCAGCAGCTTGGTTCTAGTCGGCACCGGGGAGCTGTTTTTT. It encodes CASSLVLVGTGELFF.